A single sample gave rise to the 32 T cell receptor beta chains below, sequenced in a study of cytomegalovirus exposure and HLA in healthy donors. The PCR ran on 60 Vbeta and 13 Jbeta primers. Some clones are missing from TCRdb's copy, which holds only in-frame ones; the method was immunoSEQ multiplex PCR. This sample has 99,000 or so clones, with over 70% found just once. Sequenced sample: PBMCs. These receptors were obtained from a man younger than 40 in good health and CMV-seronegative.

This chain links TRBV7-3 with TRBJ1-5; 7 bases fit TRBD1. Germline CDR1 SGHTA, CDR2 FQGTGA. Unmatched junction bases numbered 5, after V lost 5 bases and J lost 7 bases. This CDR3 comprises 13 residues. In DNA form, the CDR3 reads TGTGCCAGCAGCAGGGGGCTGGGGCAGCCCCAGCATTTT. It codes for CASSRGLGQPQHF.

The gene calls are TRBV25-1 and TRBJ2-7, with TRBD1 matching over 9 bases. This CDR3 contains 14 residues. Per the germline V gene, CDR1 is MGHDK and CDR2 is SYGVNS. The V gene end was trimmed by 6 bases and the J gene end by 4 bases; junction bases not matched to a gene: 7. This CDR3 is CASSADRGPYEQYF. CDR3 DNA: TGTGCCAGCAGCGCGGACAGGGGTCCTTACGAGCAGTACTTC.

The rearrangement uses TRBV2 and TRBJ2-1; 10 nucleotides agree with TRBD2. The trim removed 5 bases at V and 7 bases at J, leaving 8 bases unmatched. CDR1 is SNHLY, CDR2 FYNNEI, per germline. This CDR3 is 15 amino acids long. The CDR3 here is CASSLVAGGFNEQFF. CDR3 DNA: TGTGCCAGCAGTCTAGTAGCGGGGGGTTTTAATGAGCAGTTCTTC. The whole variable domain, filled in from reference TRBV2 and TRBJ2-1, reads EPEVTQTPSHQVTQMGQEVILRCVPISNHLYFYWYRQILGQKVEFLVSFYNNEISEKSEIFDDQFSVERPDGSNFTLKIRSTKLEDSAMYFCASSLVAGGFNEQFFGPGTRLTVL.

This clone is a singleton in its sample. The chain joins TRBV5-1 to TRBJ2-5; TRBD1 might be the D (5 bases). The CDR3 runs to 13 residues. CDR1 and CDR2 (germline): SGHRS, YFSETQ. V gave up 2 bases and J gave up 4 bases, with 9 bases separating them. The CDR3 loop reads CASSLGERETQYF. The DNA of the CDR3 is TGCGCCAGCAGCTTAGGGGAACGAGAGACCCAGTACTTC.

This clone came up once. The J gene is TRBJ1-5, the V gene TRBV7-2; unclear D gene. CDR3 length: 15 residues. V shed 5 bases and J shed 5 bases, with 16 bases lying between them. CDR1 is SGHTA, CDR2 FQGNSA, per germline. Here the CDR3 reads CASSPREATYQPQHF. Written as DNA, the CDR3 is TGTGCCAGCAGCCCGAGGGAGGCGACTTATCAGCCCCAGCATTTT.

The rearrangement links TRBV4-3 to TRBJ2-2, with 8 bases matching TRBD2. Germline trimming cut 4 bases from V and 6 bases from J; bases unmatched to any gene: 4. The CDR3 spans 14 residues. Germline V gene sequence: CDR1 LGHNA, CDR2 YSLEER. This CDR3 is CASSRGLDAGELFF. The DNA for the CDR3 is TGCGCCAGCAGCCGGGGACTAGACGCCGGGGAGCTGTTTTTT.

The chain has TRBV19 and TRBJ1-6, with 12 bases lining up with TRBD1. Unmatched junction bases numbered 5, after V lost 8 bases and J lost 9 bases. Germline V CDR1 and CDR2: LNHDA, SQIVND (reference sequence). The CDR3 loop spans 14 amino acids. The CDR3 loop is CASGRDRGLSPLHF. Here the CDR3 DNA reads TGTGCCAGTGGTCGGGACAGGGGGCTTTCACCCCTCCACTTT.

This clone was picked up one time. The rearrangement links TRBV5-1 to TRBJ1-2, with a tentative D call TRBD1 (5 bases). V was cut by 5 bases and J by 5 bases, with 13 bases left in between. The germline CDR1 and CDR2 sequences are SGHRS and YFSETQ. The CDR3 extends over 13 amino acids. The CDR3 region has the DNA TGCGCCAGCAGGCAACAGGAGGGATATGGCTACACCTTC. Residues: CASRQQEGYGYTF.

This clone was seen a handful of times. The V gene is TRBV2, the J gene TRBJ2-7; D gene ambiguous. Germline lookup yields CDR1 SNHLY and CDR2 FYNNEI. V was pared by 6 bases and J by 6 bases, with 9 bases between. The CDR3 spans 11 residues. The CDR3 loop is CASRSGPEQYF. The DNA of the CDR3 is TGTGCCAGCAGGTCAGGTCCCGAGCAGTACTTC.

The V call is TRBV18, the J call TRBJ1-5, with 8 nucleotides matching TRBD1. The CDR3 sequence is 16 residues long. V was pared by 3 bases and J by 7 bases, with 11 bases of the junction left unmatched. Per germline, CDR1 KGHSH and CDR2 LQKENI. CDR3 DNA: TGTGCCAGCTCACCCAGACAGGGGAGATTGGGGCAGCCCCAGCATTTT. Protein product: CASSPRQGRLGQPQHF.

As DNA, the CDR3 is TGTGCCAGCAGTGGTGAACAACACACCGGGGAGCTGTTTTTT. Protein sequence: CASSGEQHTGELFF. The chain joins TRBV28 to TRBJ2-2, with D uncertain. The CDR3 is 14 residues long. The germline V gene encodes CDR1 MDHEN and CDR2 SYDVKM. The germline V and J ends were trimmed by 5 bases and 3 bases, with 10 bases remaining between them.

This clone was recorded once. V is TRBV2 and J is TRBJ2-1; possible D gene TRBD2, 6 bases. CDR1 is SNHLY, CDR2 FYNNEI, per germline. Trimming pared 4 bases from V and 5 bases from J, leaving 12 bases between. CDR3 length: 14 residues. The CDR3 DNA follows: TGTGCCAGCAGTGTAACGGGAGCGCACAATGAGCAGTTCTTC. This translates into CASSVTGAHNEQFF.

The V and J genes are TRBV29-1 and TRBJ1-1; 10 nucleotides agree with TRBD1. CDR3 length equals 16 residues. The V gene end was trimmed by 6 bases and the J gene end by 0 bases; junction bases not matched to a gene: 10. From germline, CDR1 is SQVTM and CDR2 ANQGSEA. The CDR3 bases are TGCAGCGTGACGACAGGGGGCTTCGCCATGAACACTGAAGCTTTCTTT. Protein sequence: CSVTTGGFAMNTEAFF.

Concerning this clone: One junction end disagrees with the germline gene, perhaps due to a read error. V is TRBV7-9 and J is TRBJ1-2; D unclear. This CDR3 has 13 residues. CDR1 SEHNR and CDR2 FQNEAQ come from the germline V gene (reference sequence). The CDR3: CSSSPVSRYGYTF. The CDR3 DNA reads TGTTCCAGCAGCCCTGTCAGTCGCTATGGCTACACCTTC. The full variable domain, with the rest looked up from reference TRBV7-9 and TRBJ1-2, is DTGVSQNPRHKITKRGQNVTFRCDPISEHNRLYWYRQTLGQGPEFLTYFQNEAQLEKSRLLSDRFSAERPKGSFSTLEIQRTEQGDSAMYLCSSSPVSRYGYTFGSGTRLTVV.

The rearrangement uses TRBV10-3 and TRBJ2-2; no clear D. V was pared by 6 bases and J by 3 bases, with 11 bases between. Germline V gene data show CDR1 as ENHRY and CDR2 as SYGVKD. The CDR3 sequence is 14 residues long. CDR3 protein: CAISAASDTGELFF. CDR3 bases: TGTGCCATCAGCGCGGCCTCGGACACCGGGGAGCTGTTTTTT.

The rearrangement links TRBV5-1 to TRBJ1-6; D might be TRBD1 (5 bases). The CDR3 is made up of 15 amino acids. V lost 2 bases and J 7 bases, leaving 13 bases between the germline ends. Germline assignment: CDR1 SGHRS and CDR2 YFSETQ. The CDR3 DNA reads as TGCGCCAGCAGCTTCGGGGGACCCCCCAATTCACCCCTCCACTTT. This translates into CASSFGGPPNSPLHF. The full variable domain, completed using reference TRBV5-1 and TRBJ1-6, is KAGVTQTPRYLIKTRGQQVTLSCSPISGHRSVSWYQQTPGQGLQFLFEYFSETQRNKGNFPGRFSGRQFSNSRSEMNVSTLELGDSALYLCASSFGGPPNSPLHFGNGTRLTVT.

The table lists this clone with a few counts. The chain combines TRBV7-2 with TRBJ2-1; a possible D gene is TRBD2 (5 bases). Germline V gene data show CDR1 as SGHTA and CDR2 as FQGNSA. The V end was cut by 4 bases, the J end by 8 bases, with 9 bases between. The CDR3 extends over 12 amino acids. DNA of the CDR3: TGTGCCAGCAGCTCCGGCGGGTATGAGCAGTTCTTC. It encodes CASSSGGYEQFF.

The chain uses TRBV11-2 and TRBJ2-7; D may be TRBD1 (6 bases). The CDR3 is 15 amino acids. V was pared by 5 bases and J by 2 bases, with 16 bases between. Looked up from germline, CDR1 is SGHAT and CDR2 is FQNNGV. The CDR3 DNA sequence: TGTGCCAGCAGCCTTAACCGGGACATAGCCTACGAGCAGTACTTC. Translated: CASSLNRDIAYEQYF. The full variable domain, with the rest looked up from reference TRBV11-2 and TRBJ2-7, is EAGVAQSPRYKIIEKRQSVAFWCNPISGHATLYWYQQILGQGPKLLIQFQNNGVVDDSQLPKDRFSAERLKGVDSTLKIQPAKLEDSAVYLCASSLNRDIAYEQYFGPGTRLTVT.

This clone was seen a handful of times. The chain uses TRBV6-5 and TRBJ2-7, with D maybe TRBD2 (6 bases). This CDR3 spans 14 amino acids. V gave up 6 bases and J gave up 4 bases, with 16 bases separating them. Germline CDR1 and CDR2: MNHEY and SVGAGI. This CDR3 reads CASSYGTRDYEQYF. CDR3 coding DNA: TGTGCCAGCAGCTACGGGACTCGCGATTACGAGCAGTACTTC.

The chain couples TRBV28 to TRBJ2-5; 8 bases are a match to TRBD2. This CDR3 has 15 residues. J gave up 4 bases and V 5 bases, and 9 bases lay outside the gene matches. Germline CDR1 and CDR2: MDHEN and SYDVKM. In DNA form, the CDR3 reads TGTGCCAGCAGTCTCCCAGCGGGGGCCGGAGAGACCCAGTACTTC. Its protein product is CASSLPAGAGETQYF. The complete variable domain, with remaining parts taken from reference TRBV28 and TRBJ2-5, reads DVKVTQSSRYLVKRTGEKVFLECVQDMDHENMFWYRQDPGLGLRLIYFSYDVKMKEKGDIPEGYSVSREKKERFSLILESASTNQTSMYLCASSLPAGAGETQYFGPGTRLLVL.

This chain connects TRBV25-1 to TRBJ2-7, with unresolved D. Germline V gene sequence: CDR1 MGHDK, CDR2 SYGVNS. Trimming took 4 bases from V and 2 from J, leaving 6 bases between them. CDR3 size: 12 residues. CDR3: CASSATAYEQYF. The CDR3 DNA is TGTGCCAGCAGTGCGACTGCCTACGAGCAGTACTTC.

V and J are TRBV7-9 and TRBJ2-3, with 7 bases that match TRBD2. Germline-derived CDR1 and CDR2 are SEHNR and FQNEAQ (reference sequence). The CDR3 is made up of 14 amino acids. The V gene end was trimmed by 5 bases and the J gene end by 5 bases; junction bases not matched to a gene: 7. CDR3 nucleotides: TGTGCCAGCAGCCCAACCTGGGGGGGAGATACGCAGTATTTT. Amino acid sequence: CASSPTWGGDTQYF.

V gene TRBV19 combines with J gene TRBJ1-2, with D unclear. Trimming cost V 7 bases and J 6 bases, with 12 bases left between them. This CDR3 contains 12 residues. Germline values: CDR1 LNHDA, CDR2 SQIVND (reference sequence). The chain's CDR3 is CASTRAQDGYTF. The CDR3 DNA reads as TGTGCCAGTACGAGGGCGCAGGATGGCTACACCTTC.

CDR3 sequence: CASSIETGYTEAFF. CDR3 DNA sequence: TGTGCCAGTAGCATCGAGACAGGGTACACTGAAGCTTTCTTT. The chain combines TRBV19 with TRBJ1-1, with TRBD1 matching over 7 bases. This CDR3 has 14 amino acids. Looked up from germline, CDR1 is LNHDA and CDR2 is SQIVND (reference sequence). The V gene end was trimmed by 6 bases and the J gene end by 3 bases; junction bases not matched to a gene: 7.

This clone was observed a single time. The chain links TRBV7-7 to TRBJ2-2; D not resolved. Trimming removed 1 base from V and 7 bases from J, with 13 bases in between. Germline V lookup: CDR1 SSHAT, CDR2 FNYEAQ (reference sequence). The CDR3 runs 15 residues. The CDR3: CASSLVTPPGGELFF. CDR3 coding DNA: TGTGCCAGCAGCTTAGTTACACCCCCGGGCGGGGAGCTGTTTTTT.

The genes are TRBV7-9 and TRBJ1-1; perhaps TRBD1 as D (5 bases). Deletions cut 5 bases from V and 1 base from J, with 14 bases between. This CDR3 region has 15 residues. The germline CDR1 and CDR2 sequences are SEHNR and FQNEAQ (reference sequence). The chain's CDR3 is CASSPRAASNTEAFF. The CDR3 nucleotides read TGTGCCAGCAGCCCCAGGGCCGCCTCGAACACTGAAGCTTTCTTT.

This clone was counted between two and nine times. V gene TRBV29-1 combines with J gene TRBJ1-1; unclear D gene. Trimming took off 0 bases at V and 4 bases at J, with 12 bases between the two ends. In germline, CDR1 is SQVTM, CDR2 ANQGSEA. The CDR3 loop spans 14 amino acids. CDR3 nucleotides: TGCAGCGTTGAAGAAGGAGGGCAGAGCACTGAAGCTTTCTTT. Its translation is CSVEEGGQSTEAFF. Complete variable domain (other parts from reference TRBV29-1 and TRBJ1-1): SAVISQKPSRDICQRGTSLTIQCQVDSQVTMMFWYRQQPGQSLTLIATANQGSEATYESGFVIDKFPISRPNLTFSTLTVSNMSPEDSSIYLCSVEEGGQSTEAFFGQGTRLTVV.

In its sample, this clone was seen once. The chain combines TRBV4-1 with TRBJ2-5, with TRBD2 matching 10 bases. The DNA end lines up better with TRBJ2-7; the J call may be wrong. This CDR3 is 17 amino acids long. The germline V gene has CDR1 MGHRA and CDR2 YSYEKL. CDR3 DNA sequence: TGCGCCAGCAGCCAAGAACCGCGGACTAGCGGCCCCTACGAGCAGTACTTC. Amino acid sequence: CASSQEPRTSGPYEQYF.

J is TRBJ2-7 and V is TRBV10-3; tentative D call: TRBD1 (6 bases). This CDR3 has 15 amino acids. V gave up 2 bases and J gave up 0 bases, with 11 bases separating them. The germline V gene has CDR1 ENHRY and CDR2 SYGVKD. Here the CDR3 reads CAISEPQGNSYEQYF. The DNA of the CDR3 is TGTGCCATCAGTGAGCCACAGGGAAACTCCTACGAGCAGTACTTC.

The V and J genes are TRBV7-2 and TRBJ2-2, with D perhaps matching TRBD2 (5 bases). The V end was cut by 2 bases, the J end by 3 bases, with 10 bases between. Germline V CDR1 and CDR2: SGHTA, FQGNSA. The CDR3 covers 15 residues. The CDR3 region has the DNA TGTGCCAGCAGCTTAAGAATGCGGGACACCGGGGAGCTGTTTTTT. Translating gives CASSLRMRDTGELFF.

The chain uses TRBV7-9 and TRBJ2-1; 10 bases agree with TRBD2. Germline V gives CDR1 SEHNR, CDR2 FQNEAQ (reference sequence). The ends lost 3 bases at V and 7 bases at J; junction bases unmatched: 9. CDR3 length: 16 residues. DNA for the CDR3: TGTGCCAGCAGCTTTCTGGTAGCGGGAGGAGGGAATGAGCAGTTCTTC. It encodes CASSFLVAGGGNEQFF.

This CDR3 reads CASSPTGGAQPQHF. Here the CDR3 DNA reads TGTGCCAGCAGCCCCACTGGGGGGGCTCAGCCCCAGCATTTT. The chain carries TRBV28 and TRBJ1-5; possibly TRBD1 for D (6 bases). The CDR3 totals 14 residues. Per germline, CDR1 MDHEN and CDR2 SYDVKM. Deletions cut 6 bases from V and 6 bases from J, with 15 bases between.